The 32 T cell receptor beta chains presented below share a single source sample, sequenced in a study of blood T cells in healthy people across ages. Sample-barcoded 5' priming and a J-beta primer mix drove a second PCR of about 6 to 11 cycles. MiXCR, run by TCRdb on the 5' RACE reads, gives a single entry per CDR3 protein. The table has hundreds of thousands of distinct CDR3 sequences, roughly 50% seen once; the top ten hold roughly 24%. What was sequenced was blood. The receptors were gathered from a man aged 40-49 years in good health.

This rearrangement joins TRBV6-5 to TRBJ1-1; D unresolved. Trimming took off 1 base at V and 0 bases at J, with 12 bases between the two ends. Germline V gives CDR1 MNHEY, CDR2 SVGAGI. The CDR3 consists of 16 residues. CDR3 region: CASSYWVGAMNTEAFF. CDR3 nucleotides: TGTGCCAGCAGTTACTGGGTCGGAGCCATGAACACTGAAGCTTTCTTT.

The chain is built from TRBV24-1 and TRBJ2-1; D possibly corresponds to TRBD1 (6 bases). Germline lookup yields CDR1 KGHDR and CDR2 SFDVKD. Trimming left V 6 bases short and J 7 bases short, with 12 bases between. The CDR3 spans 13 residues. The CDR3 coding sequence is TGTGCCACCAGTACGACAGGCTTTAATGAGCAGTTCTTC. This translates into CATSTTGFNEQFF.

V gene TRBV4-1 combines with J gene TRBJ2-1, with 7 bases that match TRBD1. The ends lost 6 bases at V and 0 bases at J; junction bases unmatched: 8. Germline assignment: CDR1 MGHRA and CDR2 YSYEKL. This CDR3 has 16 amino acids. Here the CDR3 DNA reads TGCGCCAGCAGAGACAGGGACGGAAGCTCCTACAATGAGCAGTTCTTC. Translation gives CASRDRDGSSYNEQFF.

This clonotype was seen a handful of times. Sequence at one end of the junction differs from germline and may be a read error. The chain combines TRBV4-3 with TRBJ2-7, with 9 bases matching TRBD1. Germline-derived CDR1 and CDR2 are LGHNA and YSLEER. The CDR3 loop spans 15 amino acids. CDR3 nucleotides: TGCGCCAGCATCCAAGAGGGGACAGGGACCTACGAGCAGTACTTC. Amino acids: CASIQEGTGTYEQYF.

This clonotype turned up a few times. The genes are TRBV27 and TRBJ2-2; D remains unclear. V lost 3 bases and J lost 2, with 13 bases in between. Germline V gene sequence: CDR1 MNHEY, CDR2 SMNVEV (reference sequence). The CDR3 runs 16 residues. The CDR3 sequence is CASSLIRSLNTGELFF. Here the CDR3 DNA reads TGTGCCAGCAGTTTGATCAGATCCCTAAACACCGGGGAGCTGTTTTTT.

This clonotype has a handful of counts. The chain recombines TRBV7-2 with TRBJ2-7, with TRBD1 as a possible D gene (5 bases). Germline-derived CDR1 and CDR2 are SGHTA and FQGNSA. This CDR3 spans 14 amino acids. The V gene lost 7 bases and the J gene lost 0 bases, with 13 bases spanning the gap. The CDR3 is CASTEQVASYEQYF. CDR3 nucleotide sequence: TGTGCCAGCACGGAACAGGTTGCCTCCTACGAGCAGTACTTC.

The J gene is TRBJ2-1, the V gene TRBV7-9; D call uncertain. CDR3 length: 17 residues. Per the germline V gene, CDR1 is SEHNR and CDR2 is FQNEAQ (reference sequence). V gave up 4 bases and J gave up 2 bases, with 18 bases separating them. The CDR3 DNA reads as TGTGCCAGCAGCTCGAGCCAGGCCTCCGCGCCCTACAATGAGCAGTTCTTC. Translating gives CASSSSQASAPYNEQFF.

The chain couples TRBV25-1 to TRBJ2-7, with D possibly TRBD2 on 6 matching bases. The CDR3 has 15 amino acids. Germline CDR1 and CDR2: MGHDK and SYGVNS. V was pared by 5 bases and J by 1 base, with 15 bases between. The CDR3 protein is CASSQSGRWSYEQYF. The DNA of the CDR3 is TGTGCCAGCAGTCAGTCCGGGAGATGGTCCTACGAGCAGTACTTC.

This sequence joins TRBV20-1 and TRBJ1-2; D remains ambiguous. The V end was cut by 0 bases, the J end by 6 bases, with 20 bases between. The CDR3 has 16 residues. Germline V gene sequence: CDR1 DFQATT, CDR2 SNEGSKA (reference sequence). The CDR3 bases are TGCAGTGCTAGAGATGGTATTGGTTCGGAGGGTAATGGCTACACCTTC. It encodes CSARDGIGSEGNGYTF.

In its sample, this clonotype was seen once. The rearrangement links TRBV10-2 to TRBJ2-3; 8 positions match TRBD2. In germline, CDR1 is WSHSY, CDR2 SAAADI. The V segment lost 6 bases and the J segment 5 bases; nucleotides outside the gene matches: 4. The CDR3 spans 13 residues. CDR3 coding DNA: TGCGCCAGCAGCGGACTAGCAATAGATACGCAGTATTTT. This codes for CASSGLAIDTQYF.

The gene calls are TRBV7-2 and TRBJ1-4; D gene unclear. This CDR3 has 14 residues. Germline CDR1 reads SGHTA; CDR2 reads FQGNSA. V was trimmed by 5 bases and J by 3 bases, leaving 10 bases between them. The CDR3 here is CASSIGIANEKLFF. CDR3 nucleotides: TGTGCCAGCAGCATTGGGATAGCTAATGAAAAACTGTTTTTT.

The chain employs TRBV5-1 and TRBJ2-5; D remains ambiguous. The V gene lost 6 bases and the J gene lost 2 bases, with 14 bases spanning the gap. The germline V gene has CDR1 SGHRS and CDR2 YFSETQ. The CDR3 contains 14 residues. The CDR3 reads CASTSGRIQETQYF. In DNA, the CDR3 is TGCGCCAGCACGAGTGGCCGTATTCAAGAGACCCAGTACTTC.

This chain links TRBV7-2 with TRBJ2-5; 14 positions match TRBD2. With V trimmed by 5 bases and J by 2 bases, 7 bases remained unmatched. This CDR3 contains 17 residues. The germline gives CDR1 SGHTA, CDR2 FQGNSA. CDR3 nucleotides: TGTGCCAGCAGCCCTCGGACTAGCGGGGGGAGACAAGAGACCCAGTACTTC. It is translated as CASSPRTSGGRQETQYF. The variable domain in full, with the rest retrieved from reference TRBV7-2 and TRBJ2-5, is GAGVSQSPSNKVTEKGKDVELRCDPISGHTALYWYRQSLGQGLEFLIYFQGNSAPDKSGLPSDRFSAERTGGSVSTLTIQRTQQEDSAVYLCASSPRTSGGRQETQYFGPGTRLLVL.

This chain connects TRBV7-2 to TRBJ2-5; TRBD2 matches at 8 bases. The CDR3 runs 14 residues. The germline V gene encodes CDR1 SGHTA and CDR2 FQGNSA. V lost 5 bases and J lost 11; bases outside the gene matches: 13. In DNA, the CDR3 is TGTGCCAGCAGCCAGAGTAGCGGGGACAATGAGCAGTACTTC. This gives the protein CASSQSSGDNEQYF. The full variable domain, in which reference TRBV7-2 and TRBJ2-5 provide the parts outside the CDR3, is GAGVSQSPSNKVTEKGKDVELRCDPISGHTALYWYRQSLGQGLEFLIYFQGNSAPDKSGLPSDRFSAERTGGSVSTLTIQRTQQEDSAVYLCASSQSSGDNEQYFGPGTRLLVL.

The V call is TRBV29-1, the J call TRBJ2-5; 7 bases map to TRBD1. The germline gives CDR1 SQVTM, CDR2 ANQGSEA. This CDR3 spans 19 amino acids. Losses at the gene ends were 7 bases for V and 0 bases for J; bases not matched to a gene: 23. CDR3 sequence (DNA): TGCAGCGCGCCCGTGCCCCCGGGAACGGACAGGCCTGACCAAGAGACCCAGTACTTC. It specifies CSAPVPPGTDRPDQETQYF.

The CDR3 reads CASSRMDRGTDTQYF. The CDR3 DNA is TGCGCCAGCAGCCGGATGGACAGGGGCACAGATACGCAGTATTTT. This rearrangement joins TRBV4-1 to TRBJ2-3; 8 bases align to TRBD1. Trimming removed 4 bases from V and 1 base from J; junction bases left unmatched: 4. This CDR3 has 15 amino acids. CDR1 is MGHRA, CDR2 YSYEKL, per germline.

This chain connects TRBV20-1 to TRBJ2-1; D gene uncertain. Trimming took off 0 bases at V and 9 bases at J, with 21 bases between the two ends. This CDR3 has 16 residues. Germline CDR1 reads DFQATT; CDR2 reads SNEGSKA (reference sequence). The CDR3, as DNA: TGCAGTGCTAGAGATCGTGATGCCTATTCTGGTGCTGAGCAGTTCTTC. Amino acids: CSARDRDAYSGAEQFF.

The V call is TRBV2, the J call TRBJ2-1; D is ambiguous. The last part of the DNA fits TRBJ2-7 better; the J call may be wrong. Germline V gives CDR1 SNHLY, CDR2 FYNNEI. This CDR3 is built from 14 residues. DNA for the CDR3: TGTGCCAGCAAGGGAACTACTCCCTACAATGAGCAGTACTTC. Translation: CASKGTTPYNEQYF.

Here the CDR3 reads CASLGQGRETQYF. The CDR3 DNA is TGTGCCAGCTTAGGACAGGGGAGAGAGACCCAGTACTTC. The gene calls are TRBV6-6 and TRBJ2-5; 9 positions agree with TRBD1. CDR1 and CDR2 from the germline V gene are MNHNY and SVGAGI (reference sequence). With 8 bases clipped from V and 4 bases from J, the junction kept 5 bases outside the gene matches. The CDR3 length is 13 residues.

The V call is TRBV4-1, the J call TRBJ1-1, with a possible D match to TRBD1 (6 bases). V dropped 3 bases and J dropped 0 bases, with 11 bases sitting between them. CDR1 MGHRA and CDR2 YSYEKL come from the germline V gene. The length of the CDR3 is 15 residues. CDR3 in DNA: TGCGCCAGCAGCCAGCCACAGGGACTGAACACTGAAGCTTTCTTT. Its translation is CASSQPQGLNTEAFF.

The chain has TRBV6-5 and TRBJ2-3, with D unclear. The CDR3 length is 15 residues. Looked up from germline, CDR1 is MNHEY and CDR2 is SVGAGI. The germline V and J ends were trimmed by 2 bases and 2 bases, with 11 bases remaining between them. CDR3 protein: CASSYAPGYTDTQYF. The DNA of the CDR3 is TGTGCCAGCAGTTACGCCCCGGGTTACACAGATACGCAGTATTTT.

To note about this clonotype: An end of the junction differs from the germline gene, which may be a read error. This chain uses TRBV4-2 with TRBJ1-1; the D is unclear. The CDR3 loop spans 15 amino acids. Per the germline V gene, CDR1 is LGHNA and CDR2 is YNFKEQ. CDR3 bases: TGTGCCAGCAGCCAAGATATGGTCCGGGGAACTGAAGCTTACTTT. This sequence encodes CASSQDMVRGTEAYF.

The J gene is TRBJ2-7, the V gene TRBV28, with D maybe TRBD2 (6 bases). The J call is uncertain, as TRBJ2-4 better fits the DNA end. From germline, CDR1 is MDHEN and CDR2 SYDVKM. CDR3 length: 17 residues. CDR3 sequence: CASSSKRVALAKNIQYF. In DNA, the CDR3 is TGTGCCAGCAGTTCTAAGCGGGTAGCGCTAGCCAAAAACATTCAGTACTTC.

The chain's CDR3 is CASGGGVSIQYF. The CDR3 bases are TGTGCCAGCGGGGGAGGGGTGAGCATTCAGTACTTC. The V and J genes are TRBV28 and TRBJ2-7, with 7 bases that match TRBD2. Near its end, the DNA agrees better with TRBJ2-4, so the J call may be wrong. Germline V lookup: CDR1 MDHEN, CDR2 SYDVKM. The CDR3 contains 12 residues.

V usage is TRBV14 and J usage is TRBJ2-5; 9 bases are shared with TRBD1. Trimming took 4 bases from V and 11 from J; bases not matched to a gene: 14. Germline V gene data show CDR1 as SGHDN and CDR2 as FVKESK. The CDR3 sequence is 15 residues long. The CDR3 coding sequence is TGTGCCAGCAGCCGAGACAGGGGGGAGAGCGATGAGCAGTACTTC. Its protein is CASSRDRGESDEQYF. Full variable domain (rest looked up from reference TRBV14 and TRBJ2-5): EAGVTQFPSHSVIEKGQTVTLRCDPISGHDNLYWYRRVMGKEIKFLLHFVKESKQDESGMPNNRFLAERTGGTYSTLKVQPAELEDSGVYFCASSRDRGESDEQYFGPGTRLLVL.

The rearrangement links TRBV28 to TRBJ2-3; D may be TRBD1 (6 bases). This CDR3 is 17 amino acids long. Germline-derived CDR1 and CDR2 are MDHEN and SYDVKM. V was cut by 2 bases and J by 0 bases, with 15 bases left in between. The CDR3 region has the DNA TGTGCCAGCAGTTTAGGGCAGGGGCCTCGGAGCACAGATACGCAGTATTTT. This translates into CASSLGQGPRSTDTQYF.

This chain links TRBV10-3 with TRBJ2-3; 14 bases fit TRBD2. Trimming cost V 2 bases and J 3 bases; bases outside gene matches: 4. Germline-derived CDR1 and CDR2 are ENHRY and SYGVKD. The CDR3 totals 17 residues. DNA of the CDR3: TGTGCCATCAGTGAGACCGGGACTAGCGGGAGTACAGATACGCAGTATTTT. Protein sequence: CAISETGTSGSTDTQYF.

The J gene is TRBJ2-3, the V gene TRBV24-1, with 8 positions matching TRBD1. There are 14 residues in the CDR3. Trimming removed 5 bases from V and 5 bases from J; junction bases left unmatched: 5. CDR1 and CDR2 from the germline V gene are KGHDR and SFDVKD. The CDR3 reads CATSAPDREDTQYF. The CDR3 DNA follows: TGTGCCACCAGTGCACCGGACAGGGAAGATACGCAGTATTTT.

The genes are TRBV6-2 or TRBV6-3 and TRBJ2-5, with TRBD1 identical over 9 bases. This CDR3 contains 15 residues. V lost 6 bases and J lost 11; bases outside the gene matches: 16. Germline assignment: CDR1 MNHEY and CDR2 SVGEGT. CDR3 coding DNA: TGTGCCAGCAGGGGGACAGGGAGAGTTTTTCATGAGCAGTACTTC. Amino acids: CASRGTGRVFHEQYF.

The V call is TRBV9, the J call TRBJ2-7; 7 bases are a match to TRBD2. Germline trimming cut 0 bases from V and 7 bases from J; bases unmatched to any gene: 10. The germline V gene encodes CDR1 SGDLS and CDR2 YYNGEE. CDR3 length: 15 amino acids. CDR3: CASSVGVGGSDEQYF. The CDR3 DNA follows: TGTGCCAGCAGCGTAGGGGTGGGGGGGAGCGATGAGCAGTACTTC.

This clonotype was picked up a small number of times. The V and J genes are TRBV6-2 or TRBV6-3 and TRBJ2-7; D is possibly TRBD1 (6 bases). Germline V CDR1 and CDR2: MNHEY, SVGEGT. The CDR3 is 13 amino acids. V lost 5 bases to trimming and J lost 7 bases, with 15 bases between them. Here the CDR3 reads CASSKQGLEEQYF. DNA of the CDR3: TGTGCCAGCAGTAAACAGGGTCTCGAAGAGCAGTACTTC.

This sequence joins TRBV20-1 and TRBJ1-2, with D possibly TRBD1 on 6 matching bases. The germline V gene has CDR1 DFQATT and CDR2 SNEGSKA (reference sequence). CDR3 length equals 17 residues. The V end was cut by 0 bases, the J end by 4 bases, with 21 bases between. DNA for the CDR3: TGCAGTGCTAGAGACACCCGGGGGGGCGGTAGTGGCTATGGCTACACCTTC. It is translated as CSARDTRGGGSGYGYTF.